Following are 23 T cell receptor beta chains from one sample sequenced in a study of blood T cell repertoires in COVID-19. TCRdb's table, derived via immunoSEQ multiplex PCR, lists solely in-frame clones and lacks some. The sample consists of 100,000 to 150,000 clones, over 75% of them appearing once. Source material: peripheral blood. The receptors shown here come from a woman aged 60-75 years with acute or convalescent COVID-19.

At least ten counts were recorded for this clone. The rearrangement joins TRBV27 to TRBJ1-5; D is possibly TRBD1 (6 bases). CDR3 length equals 15 residues. Germline values: CDR1 MNHEY, CDR2 SMNVEV (reference sequence). The germline V and J ends were trimmed by 4 bases and 2 bases, with 12 bases remaining between them. For the CDR3, the DNA is TGTGCCAGCAGTTCCCAGGGGTTAGGCAATCAGCCCCAGCATTTT. Protein sequence: CASSSQGLGNQPQHF.

J is TRBJ1-2 and V is TRBV19; D not certain. Trimming took off 3 bases at V and 4 bases at J, with 12 bases between the two ends. The CDR3 covers 14 residues. Germline CDR1 and CDR2: LNHDA and SQIVND (reference sequence). Here the CDR3 DNA reads TGTGCCAGTAGTATGGCGCAGGAACTCTATGGCTACACCTTC. Translation gives CASSMAQELYGYTF.

V is TRBV4-1 and J is TRBJ2-3; 8 bases align to TRBD2. After removal of 6 bases from V and 4 bases from J, the junction contained 6 bases not matched to a gene. CDR3 length: 14 residues. Germline V gene lookup returns CDR1 MGHRA and CDR2 YSYEKL. The CDR3 region is CASRERERPDTQYF. The CDR3, as DNA: TGCGCCAGCAGGGAGCGGGAGAGACCAGATACGCAGTATTTT.

The chain uses TRBV15 and TRBJ2-1, with 14 bases fitting TRBD2. CDR1 is LNHNV and CDR2 is YYDKDF in the germline V gene (reference sequence). V was clipped by 8 bases and J by 7 bases; unmatched bases: 4. The CDR3 length is 14 residues. The CDR3 reads CATSGLAGGNEQFF. CDR3 sequence (DNA): TGTGCCACCTCTGGACTAGCGGGAGGAAATGAGCAGTTCTTC.

The V and J genes are TRBV10-3 and TRBJ2-3; D ambiguous. The ends were cut back, 2 bases at V and 0 bases at J, with 12 bases in the middle. Germline lookup yields CDR1 ENHRY and CDR2 SYGVKD. The CDR3 has 16 amino acids. Here the CDR3 reads CAISEGSPGSTDTQYF. DNA of the CDR3: TGTGCCATCAGTGAGGGATCACCCGGGAGCACAGATACGCAGTATTTT.

The sample holds one count of this clone. The chain uses TRBV6-5 and TRBJ2-3; tentative D call: TRBD2 (5 bases). CDR3 length: 16 amino acids. V shed 2 bases and J shed 5 bases, with 17 bases lying between them. CDR1 and CDR2 from the germline V gene are MNHEY and SVGAGI. The chain's CDR3 is CASSYDSGLAGDTQYF. CDR3 nucleotide sequence: TGTGCCAGCAGTTACGACTCTGGGCTAGCCGGAGATACGCAGTATTTT.

The V and J genes are TRBV27 and TRBJ1-1; 8 nucleotides line up with TRBD1. The CDR3 spans 14 residues. The V gene end was trimmed by 8 bases and the J gene end by 3 bases; junction bases not matched to a gene: 8. Germline values: CDR1 MNHEY, CDR2 SMNVEV (reference sequence). CDR3 DNA: TGTGCCAGCGGCGGACAGGGAGCCTACACTGAAGCTTTCTTT. This translates into CASGGQGAYTEAFF.

The rearrangement joins TRBV2 to TRBJ1-1; TRBD1 agrees at 8 bases. From germline, CDR1 is SNHLY and CDR2 FYNNEI. After removal of 5 bases from V and 4 bases from J, the junction contained 15 bases not matched to a gene. The CDR3 is 17 amino acids. The CDR3 protein is CASSLFGQGLGTTEAFF. CDR3 in DNA: TGTGCCAGCAGTCTCTTTGGACAGGGTCTAGGGACCACTGAAGCTTTCTTT.

This clone was counted ten times or more. The CDR3, as DNA: TGTGCCAGCAGCTTTAGCGGGAGTACCACCGGGGAGCTGTTTTTT. Encoded protein: CASSFSGSTTGELFF. V usage is TRBV11-3 and J usage is TRBJ2-2; 9 nucleotides agree with TRBD2. Trimming cost V 3 bases and J 4 bases; bases outside gene matches: 3. The CDR3 is made up of 15 amino acids. Germline CDR1 reads SGHNT; CDR2 reads YENEEA.

The chain is built from TRBV27 and TRBJ2-1, with TRBD2 matching 15 bases. Germline V CDR1 and CDR2: MNHEY, SMNVEV (reference sequence). J lost 1 base, V lost 8 bases, and 0 bases had no gene match. The CDR3 has 15 amino acids. Written as DNA, the CDR3 is TGTGCCAGCGGACTAGCGGGAGGGTCCTACAATGAGCAGTTCTTC. The encoded protein is CASGLAGGSYNEQFF.

Of note for this clone: Germline is not matched at one junction end, which may reflect a read error. The chain has TRBV27 and TRBJ1-1; no clear D gene. Per germline, CDR1 MNHEY and CDR2 SMNVEV (reference sequence). The length of the CDR3 is 13 residues. As DNA, the CDR3 is TGTGCCGGCAGTTTATTTCCTCACACTGAAGCTTTCTTT. Its translation: CAGSLFPHTEAFF.

The chain carries TRBV18 and TRBJ2-4, with TRBD1 as a possible D gene (6 bases). V lost 8 bases and J lost 0, with 20 bases in between. CDR1 is KGHSH and CDR2 is LQKENI in the germline V gene. This CDR3 spans 17 amino acids. The CDR3, as DNA: TGTGCCAGCCGTCAGGGGTATGGGGGTGAAGCCAAAAACATTCAGTACTTC. As protein: CASRQGYGGEAKNIQYF.

The V and J genes are TRBV29-1 and TRBJ1-2; D not resolved. The CDR3 is 12 amino acids. The V gene's germline CDR1 is SQVTM and CDR2 ANQGSEA. V gave up 6 bases and J gave up 1 base, with 9 bases separating them. DNA of the CDR3: TGCAGCGTGGAGACGGGTAACTATGGCTACACCTTC. The encoded protein is CSVETGNYGYTF.

The chain is built from TRBV25-1 and TRBJ1-4; the D is unclear. The germline V gene encodes CDR1 MGHDK and CDR2 SYGVNS. V lost 0 bases, J lost 4 bases, and 12 bases lay in between. There are 16 residues in the CDR3. This CDR3 is CASSEYGGRGNEKLFF. The DNA for the CDR3 is TGTGCCAGCAGTGAATACGGTGGACGGGGTAATGAAAAACTGTTTTTT.

The chain carries TRBV30 and TRBJ1-1, with 9 bases aligning to TRBD1. The CDR3 contains 13 residues. V was clipped by 4 bases and J by 4 bases; unmatched bases: 4. The germline CDR1 and CDR2 sequences are GTSNPN and SVGIG (reference sequence). CDR3 sequence reads: CAWTGTGITEAFF. The CDR3 DNA reads TGTGCCTGGACCGGGACAGGGATCACTGAAGCTTTCTTT.

This chain connects TRBV19 to TRBJ1-3; D remains ambiguous. The germline V gene encodes CDR1 LNHDA and CDR2 SQIVND (reference sequence). The V end lost 4 bases, the J end lost 4 bases, and 11 bases lay between the germline ends. CDR3 length: 14 amino acids. CDR3 DNA sequence: TGTGCCAGTAGTAGAGGTGACTCCGGAAACACCATATATTTT. This codes for CASSRGDSGNTIYF. The entire variable domain, with the rest obtained from reference TRBV19 and TRBJ1-3, is as follows: DGGITQSPKYLFRKEGQNVTLSCEQNLNHDAMYWYRQDPGQGLRLIYYSQIVNDFQKGDIAEGYSVSREKKESFPLTVTSAQKNPTAFYLCASSRGDSGNTIYFGEGSWLTVV.

The chain has TRBV3-1 (or the pseudogene TRBV3-2) and TRBJ1-2; D gene uncertain. Germline V CDR1 and CDR2: LGHDT, YNNKEL (reference sequence). This CDR3 comprises 12 residues. With 2 bases removed from V and 6 bases from J, the gap between germline ends came to 7 bases. This chain's CDR3 is CASSQSSDGYTF. The CDR3, as DNA: TGTGCCAGCAGCCAAAGCAGCGATGGCTACACCTTC.

In this sample, this clone turned up once. V is TRBV30 and J is TRBJ1-1; 10 bases align to TRBD1. The trim removed 3 bases at V and 6 bases at J, leaving 10 bases unmatched. The V gene's germline CDR1 is GTSNPN and CDR2 SVGIG (reference sequence). The CDR3 is 15 residues long. CDR3 sequence: CAWSLVGTGVAEAFF. The DNA for the CDR3 is TGTGCCTGGAGCCTTGTCGGGACAGGGGTCGCTGAAGCTTTCTTT. The variable domain in full, with the rest retrieved from reference TRBV30 and TRBJ1-1, is SQTIHQWPATLVQPVGSPLSLECTVEGTSNPNLYWYRQAAGRGLQLLFYSVGIGQISSEVPQNLSASRPQDRQFILSSKKLLLSDSGFYLCAWSLVGTGVAEAFFGQGTRLTVV.

The rearrangement uses TRBV5-1 and TRBJ2-1, with 9 bases aligning to TRBD2. The V segment lost 0 bases and the J segment 7 bases; nucleotides outside the gene matches: 11. The CDR3 has 17 residues. Germline V gene sequence: CDR1 SGHRS, CDR2 YFSETQ. CDR3 region: CASSLVVRAGGDNEQFF. CDR3 DNA sequence: TGCGCCAGCAGCTTGGTTGTACGAGCGGGAGGAGATAATGAGCAGTTCTTC.

The chain is built from TRBV3-1 (or the pseudogene TRBV3-2) and TRBJ2-5; D not certain. The V gene's germline CDR1 is LGHDT and CDR2 YNNKEL (reference sequence). V gave up 8 bases and J gave up 1 base, with 20 bases separating them. This CDR3 contains 16 residues. The CDR3 DNA follows: TGTGCCAGCCGTCCCGTGGGCAGTGCTCTCCAAGAGACCCAGTACTTC. Its protein product is CASRPVGSALQETQYF.

This clone came up a few times. The chain uses TRBV19 and TRBJ1-3; TRBD1 agrees at 7 bases. The germline V gene encodes CDR1 LNHDA and CDR2 SQIVND (reference sequence). Trimming cost V 7 bases and J 0 bases; bases outside gene matches: 12. The CDR3 extends over 17 amino acids. The CDR3 DNA is TGTGCCAGTATGAGGAACAGGGGCCTTTCCTCTGGAAACACCATATATTTT. The encoded protein is CASMRNRGLSSGNTIYF.

The genes are TRBV7-3 and TRBJ1-1; D unclear. V lost 3 bases to trimming and J lost 5 bases, with 13 bases between them. The CDR3 is 14 residues long. CDR1 and CDR2 (germline): SGHTA, FQGTGA. CDR3 sequence reads: CASSFRWGGTEAFF. In nucleotides, the CDR3 is TGTGCCAGCAGCTTTCGGTGGGGAGGGACTGAAGCTTTCTTT.

This sequence joins TRBV2 and TRBJ2-1, with 8 bases fitting TRBD2. The V gene end was trimmed by 6 bases and the J gene end by 4 bases; junction bases not matched to a gene: 11. The CDR3 is 16 amino acids. In germline, CDR1 is SNHLY, CDR2 FYNNEI. CDR3 DNA sequence: TGTGCCAGCAGCCGAAAACTAGCGGTGGTTTACAATGAGCAGTTCTTC. Protein product: CASSRKLAVVYNEQFF. Full variable domain (remainder filled in from reference TRBV2 and TRBJ2-1): EPEVTQTPSHQVTQMGQEVILRCVPISNHLYFYWYRQILGQKVEFLVSFYNNEISEKSEIFDDQFSVERPDGSNFTLKIRSTKLEDSAMYFCASSRKLAVVYNEQFFGPGTRLTVL.